The 18 T cell receptor beta chains listed next were all sequenced from one sample in a study of radiotherapy plus CTLA-4 blockade in lung cancer. Sequenced by immunoSEQ multiplex PCR; TCRdb stores in-frame clones only, minus some. The data show tens of thousands of clones, approximately 91% seen once. The sample consisted of peripheral blood, taken from a patient treated with radiotherapy plus ipilimumab. These receptors were taken from a human donor with non-small cell lung cancer whose response to radiotherapy plus ipilimumab could not be evaluated.

The chain is built from TRBV4-1 and TRBJ2-1; 13 nucleotides agree with TRBD2. Germline CDR1 MGHRA, CDR2 YSYEKL. CDR3 size: 17 residues. The trim removed 1 base at V and 1 base at J, leaving 1 base unmatched. Written as DNA, the CDR3 is TGCGCCAGCAGCCAAGGACTAGCGGGAGGATCCTACAATGAGCAGTTCTTC. Protein product: CASSQGLAGGSYNEQFF.

The rearrangement joins TRBV5-1 to TRBJ2-1; the match to TRBD1 covers 7 bases. Germline trimming cut 0 bases from V and 1 base from J; bases unmatched to any gene: 4. This CDR3 region has 16 residues. Germline lookup yields CDR1 SGHRS and CDR2 YFSETQ. The DNA for the CDR3 is TGCGCCAGCAGCTTGGCCGGGACAGATTCCTACAATGAGCAGTTCTTC. Amino acids: CASSLAGTDSYNEQFF.

CDR3 nucleotides: TGTGCCAGCAGCAAAGCGCGGGGGTTCAGGGTCAGGGGCAATCAGCCCCAGCATTTT. Translation: CASSKARGFRVRGNQPQHF. The chain joins TRBV21-1 to TRBJ1-5. TRBV21-1 is marked as a pseudogene. This CDR3 region has 19 residues.

Only one count was recorded for this clone. The chain carries TRBV5-1 and TRBJ2-7; TRBD1 aligns across 8 bases. This CDR3 is 12 amino acids long. V shed 4 bases, J shed 5 bases, and the junction held 2 bases outside the gene matches. Germline loops: CDR1 SGHRS, CDR2 YFSETQ. The CDR3 loop is CASSHRGNEQYF. CDR3 in DNA: TGCGCCAGCAGCCACAGGGGGAACGAGCAGTACTTC.

This clone appeared a single time. The chain recombines TRBV6-5 with TRBJ1-1; D gene uncertain. V was shortened by 5 bases and J by 1 base, with 5 bases between the two germline ends. This CDR3 spans 12 amino acids. Germline CDR1 is MNHEY and CDR2 is SVGAGI. CDR3 sequence (DNA): TGTGCCAGCAGTCCGGGGAACACTGAAGCTTTCTTT. As protein: CASSPGNTEAFF.

CDR3 residues: CASSLSGEGGYTF. Written as DNA, the CDR3 is TGCGCCAGCAGCTTGAGCGGCGAGGGAGGCTACACCTTC. V is TRBV5-1 and J is TRBJ1-2; no definite D call. Germline CDR1 reads SGHRS; CDR2 reads YFSETQ. V was trimmed by 1 base and J by 8 bases, leaving 12 bases between them. The CDR3 spans 13 residues. Full variable domain (outside the CDR3, taken from reference TRBV5-1 and TRBJ1-2): KAGVTQTPRYLIKTRGQQVTLSCSPISGHRSVSWYQQTPGQGLQFLFEYFSETQRNKGNFPGRFSGRQFSNSRSEMNVSTLELGDSALYLCASSLSGEGGYTFGSGTRLTVV.

This clone was picked up a small number of times. The V and J genes are TRBV4-2 and TRBJ2-7, with 9 positions matching TRBD2. Germline CDR1 is LGHNA and CDR2 is YNFKEQ. V was pared by 4 bases and J by 6 bases, with 1 base of the junction left unmatched. The CDR3 has 12 residues. The chain's CDR3 is CASSPSGVEQYF. The CDR3 bases are TGTGCCAGCAGCCCTAGCGGGGTCGAGCAGTACTTC.

DNA of the CDR3: TGTGCCAGCAGTGATCGGTCAGGGGCCAACGTCCTGACTTTC. This sequence encodes CASSDRSGANVLTF. The chain couples TRBV2 to TRBJ2-6; unclear D gene. The CDR3 consists of 14 residues. The germline V gene encodes CDR1 SNHLY and CDR2 FYNNEI. The germline V and J ends were trimmed by 3 bases and 4 bases, with 7 bases remaining between them.

The V gene is TRBV19, the J gene TRBJ1-5, with TRBD1 identical over 8 bases. The V segment lost 6 bases and the J segment 6 bases; nucleotides outside the gene matches: 10. The CDR3 consists of 15 residues. Germline-derived CDR1 and CDR2 are LNHDA and SQIVND (reference sequence). The CDR3 is CASRIGQGGGQPQHF. In nucleotides, the CDR3 is TGTGCCAGTAGAATTGGACAGGGAGGAGGTCAGCCCCAGCATTTT. The full variable domain, completed using reference TRBV19 and TRBJ1-5, is DGGITQSPKYLFRKEGQNVTLSCEQNLNHDAMYWYRQDPGQGLRLIYYSQIVNDFQKGDIAEGYSVSREKKESFPLTVTSAQKNPTAFYLCASRIGQGGGQPQHFGDGTRLSIL.

This chain joins TRBV19 and TRBJ2-7; D remains unclear. Trimming pared 1 base from V and 2 bases from J, leaving 15 bases between. CDR1 LNHDA and CDR2 SQIVND come from the germline V gene (reference sequence). The CDR3 loop spans 16 amino acids. CDR3 amino acids: CASSIVPNPGTYEQYF. The CDR3 DNA is TGTGCCAGTAGTATAGTCCCAAATCCAGGCACCTACGAGCAGTACTTC.

J is TRBJ2-1 and V is TRBV2; a possible D gene is TRBD1 (5 bases). Trimming left V 5 bases short and J 5 bases short, with 16 bases between. The CDR3 consists of 15 residues. The germline V gene encodes CDR1 SNHLY and CDR2 FYNNEI. CDR3 protein: CASSRSEGAHNEQFF. DNA for the CDR3: TGTGCCAGCAGTAGGTCCGAAGGGGCACACAATGAGCAGTTCTTC.

The V gene is TRBV11-2, the J gene TRBJ2-7, with D hard to call. V shed 7 bases and J shed 1 base, with 14 bases lying between them. Germline lookup yields CDR1 SGHAT and CDR2 FQNNGV. The length of the CDR3 is 14 residues. CDR3 bases: TGTGCCAGCACCCTAATGGCGACTTCCTACGAGCAGTACTTC. Protein sequence: CASTLMATSYEQYF.

Only one count was recorded for this clone. The rearrangement links TRBV6-1 to TRBJ2-2; 11 nucleotides align to TRBD2. Trimming cost V 3 bases and J 7 bases; bases outside gene matches: 7. This CDR3 is built from 16 residues. The germline V gene encodes CDR1 MNHNS and CDR2 SASEGT. DNA for the CDR3: TGTGCCAGCAGTGATGATAGCGGGAGGGCCCACGGGGAGCTGTTTTTT. Translation: CASSDDSGRAHGELFF.

The rearrangement uses TRBV18 and TRBJ1-2; D call uncertain. The germline V and J ends were trimmed by 3 bases and 2 bases, with 10 bases remaining between them. This CDR3 region has 14 residues. Looked up from germline, CDR1 is KGHSH and CDR2 is LQKENI. CDR3 sequence: CASSPEASNYGYTF. Here the CDR3 DNA reads TGTGCCAGCTCACCGGAGGCATCCAACTATGGCTACACCTTC.

The V call is TRBV29-1, the J call TRBJ2-5; 7 bases line up with TRBD2. The germline gives CDR1 SQVTM, CDR2 ANQGSEA. V lost 3 bases, J lost 5 bases, and 6 bases stayed unmatched. The CDR3 is 13 residues long. CDR3 region: CSVDAGARETQYF. CDR3 bases: TGCAGCGTTGACGCGGGAGCCCGGGAGACCCAGTACTTC.

The chain couples TRBV28 to TRBJ1-1; D perhaps matches TRBD1 (5 bases). Per the germline V gene, CDR1 is MDHEN and CDR2 is SYDVKM. The CDR3 consists of 15 residues. Trimming pared 8 bases from V and 1 base from J, leaving 17 bases between. The DNA of the CDR3 is TGTGCCAGCTACTCGATTGACAGCCAGAACACTGAAGCTTTCTTT. Protein product: CASYSIDSQNTEAFF.

The rearrangement uses TRBV29-1 and TRBJ2-1, with 7 bases aligning to TRBD2. CDR1 and CDR2 from the germline V gene are SQVTM and ANQGSEA. V shed 3 bases, J shed 2 bases, and the junction held 7 bases outside the gene matches. The CDR3 is 15 amino acids. CDR3 nucleotides: TGCAGCGTTGATGAGCGGGGTAGCCCCTACAATGAGCAGTTCTTC. It translates to CSVDERGSPYNEQFF.

The chain employs TRBV7-8 and TRBJ1-4, with D possibly matching TRBD1 (5 bases). The CDR3 loop spans 15 amino acids. Trimming took off 5 bases at V and 5 bases at J, with 15 bases between the two ends. Germline loops: CDR1 SGHVS, CDR2 FQNEAQ. CDR3 sequence reads: CASSTLQAGNEKLFF. The CDR3 DNA sequence: TGTGCCAGCAGCACCCTACAGGCAGGGAATGAAAAACTGTTTTTT.